Listed below are T cell receptor beta chains from one sample, sequenced in a study of blood T cell repertoires in COVID-19. Some clones are missing from TCRdb's copy, which holds only in-frame ones; the method was immunoSEQ multiplex PCR. This sample yields 200,000 to 250,000 clones, of which around four fifths are seen a single time; roughly 2% belongs to the top ten. Sequenced input: peripheral blood. These receptors originate from a young man who had recovered from COVID-19. Each CDR3 is given with its conserved first and last residue. Fields, in order: J gene, clone size, D gene, V gene, CDR3 DNA, CDR3 protein. A D gene is named only where the DNA matches it firmly. The listing skips clone size in some rows; elsewhere it reads once, few, many or a size class.

j_gene: TRBJ2-3; abundance: .; d_gene: .; v_gene: TRBV3-1/TRBV3-2; CDR3nt: TGTGCCAGCACCTTGGCGGGGGCGGGTAGCACAGATACGCAGTATTTT; CDR3aa: CASTLAGAGSTDTQYF
j_gene: TRBJ2-2; abundance: .; d_gene: .; v_gene: TRBV12-3/TRBV12-4; CDR3nt: TGTGCCGGGACTGAAGGGAACACCGGGGAGCTGTTTTTT; CDR3aa: CAGTEGNTGELFF
j_gene: TRBJ1-2; abundance: once; d_gene: .; v_gene: TRBV27; CDR3nt: TGTGCCAGCAGTCCATCAGGCTACCTTGGCTACACCTTC; CDR3aa: CASSPSGYLGYTF
j_gene: TRBJ1-2; abundance: .; d_gene: TRBD1; v_gene: TRBV18; CDR3nt: TGTGCCAGCTCACCAGGGGACAGGGCCGGCTACACCTTC; CDR3aa: CASSPGDRAGYTF
j_gene: TRBJ1-1; abundance: .; d_gene: .; v_gene: TRBV28; CDR3nt: TGTGCCAGCGGGGGGGGAAACACTGAAGCTTTCTTT; CDR3aa: CASGGGNTEAFF
j_gene: TRBJ1-4; abundance: .; d_gene: .; v_gene: TRBV5-6; CDR3nt: TGTGCCAGCAGCCCGCGAATGGTTAGAGCTAATGAAAAACTGTTTTTT; CDR3aa: CASSPRMVRANEKLFF
j_gene: TRBJ2-5; abundance: .; d_gene: TRBD2; v_gene: TRBV5-1; CDR3nt: TGCGCCAGCAGCCCTGTAGCGGGGGTTAACCAAGAGACCCAGTACTTC; CDR3aa: CASSPVAGVNQETQYF
j_gene: TRBJ1-2; abundance: .; d_gene: .; v_gene: TRBV4-1; CDR3nt: TGCGCCAGCAGCCAAGATTGGCAGGGGCGGTCGGGAGGCTACACCTTC; CDR3aa: CASSQDWQGRSGGYTF
j_gene: TRBJ1-5; abundance: .; d_gene: .; v_gene: TRBV28; CDR3nt: TGTGCCAGCAGTTTAGTTTCGGAGGGGAGAAATCAGCCCCAGCATTTT; CDR3aa: CASSLVSEGRNQPQHF
j_gene: TRBJ2-5; abundance: .; d_gene: .; v_gene: TRBV3-1/TRBV3-2; CDR3nt: TGTGCCAGCAGCCCCCCGACTGGAGAAGAGACCCAGTACTTC; CDR3aa: CASSPPTGEETQYF
j_gene: TRBJ2-1; abundance: few; d_gene: TRBD2; v_gene: TRBV4-2; CDR3nt: TGTGCCAGCAGCCAAGGCGGCGGACTAGACTACAATGAGCAGTTCTTC; CDR3aa: CASSQGGGLDYNEQFF
j_gene: TRBJ1-3; abundance: .; d_gene: .; v_gene: TRBV28; CDR3nt: TGTGCCAGCACCCCGGGATTTGGGGTTACAGGAAACACCATATATTTT; CDR3aa: CASTPGFGVTGNTIYF
j_gene: TRBJ2-3; abundance: .; d_gene: TRBD2; v_gene: TRBV11-2; CDR3nt: TGTGCCAGCAAACTAGCGGGGGGGCCTGGCGTCACAGATACGCAGTATTTT; CDR3aa: CASKLAGGPGVTDTQYF
j_gene: TRBJ1-2; abundance: .; d_gene: .; v_gene: TRBV5-1; CDR3nt: TGCGCCAGCAGCTTGGAGCCCGAAATTTCGTATGGCTACACCTTC; CDR3aa: CASSLEPEISYGYTF
j_gene: TRBJ1-6; abundance: many; d_gene: .; v_gene: TRBV27; CDR3nt: TGTGCCAGCAGTGGTCGGGTTCGAAGGGAGGCCTCCTATAATTCACCCCTCCACTTT; CDR3aa: CASSGRVRREASYNSPLHF
j_gene: TRBJ2-3; abundance: .; d_gene: TRBD2; v_gene: TRBV3-1/TRBV3-2; CDR3nt: TGTGCCAGCAGCCGCGGGGGAGGGGGCACAGATACGCAGTATTTT; CDR3aa: CASSRGGGGTDTQYF
j_gene: TRBJ2-2; abundance: .; d_gene: .; v_gene: TRBV4-2; CDR3nt: TGTGCCAGCAGCCAAGCAGGATCCACCGGGGAGCTGTTTTTT; CDR3aa: CASSQAGSTGELFF
j_gene: TRBJ2-7; abundance: .; d_gene: .; v_gene: TRBV21-1; CDR3nt: TGTGCCAGCAGCAAATTCGGGGAGGGTCCCTCCTACGAGCAGTACTTC; CDR3aa: CASSKFGEGPSYEQYF
j_gene: TRBJ2-2; abundance: .; d_gene: .; v_gene: TRBV19; CDR3nt: TGTGCCAGTAGTAGGCGGAGGACCGGGGAGCTGTTTTTT; CDR3aa: CASSRRRTGELFF
j_gene: TRBJ2-2; abundance: .; d_gene: TRBD2; v_gene: TRBV2; CDR3nt: TGTGCCAGCAGTTGGACTAGCGGGTCCCGCGGGGAGCTGTTTTTT; CDR3aa: CASSWTSGSRGELFF
j_gene: TRBJ2-1; abundance: once; d_gene: TRBD2; v_gene: TRBV5-4; CDR3nt: TGTGCCAGCAGCTCACGGACTAGCGGATACAATGAGCAGTTCTTC; CDR3aa: CASSSRTSGYNEQFF
j_gene: TRBJ2-6; abundance: few; d_gene: TRBD1; v_gene: TRBV3-1/TRBV3-2; CDR3nt: TGTGCCAGCAGCCAAGGGACAGGTGGGGCCAACGTCCTGACTTTC; CDR3aa: CASSQGTGGANVLTF
j_gene: TRBJ1-6; abundance: .; d_gene: .; v_gene: TRBV11-2; CDR3nt: TGTGCCAGCAGCTTAGATCTACAGGCTTCACCCCTCCACTTT; CDR3aa: CASSLDLQASPLHF
j_gene: TRBJ2-2; abundance: .; d_gene: TRBD1; v_gene: TRBV6-5; CDR3nt: TGTGCCAGCAGTTCCGGGACAGGGGATTCCGCCGGGGAGCTGTTTTTT; CDR3aa: CASSSGTGDSAGELFF
j_gene: TRBJ1-1; abundance: .; d_gene: TRBD1; v_gene: TRBV5-6; CDR3nt: TGTGCCAGCAGCTGGGGACAGGAAGCTTTCTTT; CDR3aa: CASSWGQEAFF
j_gene: TRBJ1-2; abundance: .; d_gene: TRBD1; v_gene: TRBV5-5; CDR3nt: TGTGCCAGCAGCTGGGCCCAGGGGGCCGTTAATAATGGCTACACCTTC; CDR3aa: CASSWAQGAVNNGYTF
j_gene: TRBJ1-1; abundance: once; d_gene: .; v_gene: TRBV1; CDR3nt: TGCACCAGCAGCCAAGTCCCGTCAGGGGCGGCGTTCACTGAAGCTTTCTTT; CDR3aa: CTSSQVPSGAAFTEAFF
j_gene: TRBJ1-5; abundance: .; d_gene: TRBD1; v_gene: TRBV7-9; CDR3nt: TGTGCCAGCAAATCGGACAGGGAAGGTCAGCCCCAGCATTTT; CDR3aa: CASKSDREGQPQHF
j_gene: TRBJ1-1; abundance: .; d_gene: .; v_gene: TRBV10-2; CDR3nt: TGCGCCAGCAGTCCAGGGAGGCTGAACACTGAAGCTTTCTTT; CDR3aa: CASSPGRLNTEAFF
j_gene: TRBJ1-1; abundance: once; d_gene: .; v_gene: TRBV27; CDR3nt: TGTGCCAGCAGTCGGACCGAGGGGGACACTGAAGCTTTCTTT; CDR3aa: CASSRTEGDTEAFF
j_gene: TRBJ1-1; abundance: few; d_gene: TRBD1; v_gene: TRBV19; CDR3nt: TGTGCCAGCGTTGGACAGGGAAGGACTGAAGCTTTCTTT; CDR3aa: CASVGQGRTEAFF
j_gene: TRBJ1-1; abundance: few; d_gene: TRBD1; v_gene: TRBV7-8; CDR3nt: TGTGCCAGCAGCGCGACAGGGGACACTGAAGCTTTCTTT; CDR3aa: CASSATGDTEAFF
j_gene: TRBJ2-1; abundance: .; d_gene: TRBD2; v_gene: TRBV2; CDR3nt: TGTGCCAGCAGTGAGGGGCGGGGGGCCAACTACAATGAGCAGTTCTTC; CDR3aa: CASSEGRGANYNEQFF
j_gene: TRBJ1-1; abundance: once; d_gene: .; v_gene: TRBV18; CDR3nt: TGTGCCAGCTCACTAACGGACAGGAACACTGAAGCTTTCTTT; CDR3aa: CASSLTDRNTEAFF
j_gene: TRBJ2-5; abundance: once; d_gene: .; v_gene: TRBV5-4; CDR3nt: TGTGCCAGCAGCCCGAGCGGACAGTCACAGACCCAGTACTTC; CDR3aa: CASSPSGQSQTQYF
j_gene: TRBJ2-2; abundance: .; d_gene: TRBD1; v_gene: TRBV7-3; CDR3nt: TGTGCCAGCAGCTTAACGGCAGGGGGCAGCGGGGAGCTGTTTTTT; CDR3aa: CASSLTAGGSGELFF
j_gene: TRBJ1-1; abundance: .; d_gene: .; v_gene: TRBV7-8; CDR3nt: TGTGCCAGCAGGAACACCTGGGAGGGCACTGAAGCTTTCTTT; CDR3aa: CASRNTWEGTEAFF
j_gene: TRBJ1-2; abundance: .; d_gene: .; v_gene: TRBV2; CDR3nt: TGTGCCAGCAGCGAGGACAGATTTTATAGCTACACCTTC; CDR3aa: CASSEDRFYSYTF
j_gene: TRBJ2-5; abundance: .; d_gene: TRBD1; v_gene: TRBV11-2; CDR3nt: TGTGCCAGCAGCTTGAACAGGGGGCGTGGGGAGACCCAGTACTTC; CDR3aa: CASSLNRGRGETQYF
j_gene: TRBJ2-2; abundance: .; d_gene: TRBD2; v_gene: TRBV27; CDR3nt: TGTGCCAGCAGTTTGGAAGGAGCGGGGAAGAACACCGGGGAGCTGTTTTTT; CDR3aa: CASSLEGAGKNTGELFF
j_gene: TRBJ1-3; abundance: once; d_gene: TRBD1; v_gene: TRBV19; CDR3nt: TGTGCCAGTAGTCCGGACAGGGCTTCCAGAGGAAACACCATATATTTT; CDR3aa: CASSPDRASRGNTIYF
j_gene: TRBJ2-6; abundance: few; d_gene: .; v_gene: TRBV6-5; CDR3nt: TGTGCCAGCAGTTACGGGCTATCTGGGGCCAACGTCCTGACTTTC; CDR3aa: CASSYGLSGANVLTF
j_gene: TRBJ1-2; abundance: .; d_gene: .; v_gene: TRBV4-1; CDR3nt: TGCGCCACCTCACTGATACCCGGAGACAGTAACTATGGCTACACCTTC; CDR3aa: CATSLIPGDSNYGYTF
j_gene: TRBJ1-2; abundance: .; d_gene: .; v_gene: TRBV4-1; CDR3nt: TGCGCCAGCAGCCAAGATGACACAGGACGTTATGGCTACACCTTC; CDR3aa: CASSQDDTGRYGYTF
j_gene: TRBJ2-4; abundance: .; d_gene: .; v_gene: TRBV4-1; CDR3nt: TGCGCCAGCAGCCAAGGGGGCTCTGGAACCAAAAACATTCAGTACTTC; CDR3aa: CASSQGGSGTKNIQYF
j_gene: TRBJ1-2; abundance: .; d_gene: TRBD1; v_gene: TRBV6-5; CDR3nt: TGTGCCAGCAGTCGGGACAGTTGGTATGGCTACACCTTC; CDR3aa: CASSRDSWYGYTF
j_gene: TRBJ1-1; abundance: .; d_gene: .; v_gene: TRBV7-9; CDR3nt: TGTGCCAGCCACCAGGACACTGAAGCTTTCTTT; CDR3aa: CASHQDTEAFF
j_gene: TRBJ1-6; abundance: .; d_gene: TRBD1; v_gene: TRBV5-6; CDR3nt: TGTGCCAGCAGCCAGAGGGGGACAGGGCCATCACCCCTCCACTTT; CDR3aa: CASSQRGTGPSPLHF
j_gene: TRBJ2-7; abundance: once; d_gene: .; v_gene: TRBV19; CDR3nt: TGTGCCAGTAGTGCCTACTCTACGGCGGCGGTAGATGACGAGCAGTACTTC; CDR3aa: CASSAYSTAAVDDEQYF
j_gene: TRBJ1-1; abundance: .; d_gene: TRBD1; v_gene: TRBV6-5; CDR3nt: TGTGCCAGCAGTTACTCTCCGTGGGACAGGAACACTGAAGCTTTCTTT; CDR3aa: CASSYSPWDRNTEAFF
j_gene: TRBJ1-1; abundance: .; d_gene: .; v_gene: TRBV27; CDR3nt: TGTGCCAGCAGTTTATGGGGTAGGGGCACTGAAGCTTTCTTT; CDR3aa: CASSLWGRGTEAFF
j_gene: TRBJ1-1; abundance: .; d_gene: .; v_gene: TRBV3-1/TRBV3-2; CDR3nt: TGTGCCAGCAGCCAAGGCGGGGAGAACACTGAAGCTTTCTTT; CDR3aa: CASSQGGENTEAFF